These T cell receptor beta chains were read from a single sample in a study of cytomegalovirus exposure and HLA in healthy donors. Generated by immunoSEQ multiplex PCR, the TCRdb table keeps only in-frame clones and is missing some. The sample lists approximately 100,000 clones, about 90% occurring once. Sequenced material: PBMCs. Every receptor here comes from a man aged 18 to 29 in good health and CMV-seropositive. The CDR3 runs from the conserved cysteine through the conserved F or W. Each record gives: J gene, D gene, V gene, CDR3 protein. D genes are given only for firm matches.

TRBJ1-5	.	TRBV5-8	CASSLHGKRNQPQHF
TRBJ2-4	.	TRBV7-3	CASSFNREAKNIQYF
TRBJ2-7	TRBD1	TRBV11-2	CASSQSRGTGADEQYF
TRBJ1-1	.	TRBV28	CASSLTRAGEAFF
TRBJ1-4	.	TRBV6-4	CASRPTGATNEKLFF
TRBJ2-7	.	TRBV2	CASKPPNRENEQYF
TRBJ2-2	.	TRBV7-7	CASSLVANTGELFF
TRBJ2-3	.	TRBV7-3	CASSLMSSGTDTQYF
TRBJ2-7	.	TRBV5-5	CASSLVVQPISYEQYF
TRBJ1-1	.	TRBV4-3	CASSQEAQLNTEAFF
TRBJ2-2	TRBD1	TRBV7-2	CASSLRTGAYTGELFF
TRBJ1-2	.	TRBV4-3	CASSLTNIDLEGYTF
TRBJ2-5	.	TRBV19	CASSFLSSQLQETQYF
TRBJ2-5	.	TRBV5-6	CASSLAVGSGETQYF
TRBJ1-2	TRBD1	TRBV27	CASSPGTGQGGYTF
TRBJ2-2	.	TRBV12-5	CASGLTLRGKNTGELFF
TRBJ2-7	TRBD2	TRBV7-9	CASSLVASGGADEQYF
TRBJ1-2	.	TRBV21-1	CASSVPTGGYGYTF
TRBJ2-2	.	TRBV27	CASSFGGGQGGPGELFF
TRBJ2-7	TRBD2	TRBV27	CASSFSVPSGGHISYEQYF
TRBJ2-2	TRBD1	TRBV7-8	CASSLASARGLTGELFF